The T cell receptor (beta chain) described here comes from a study of blood T cell repertoires in COVID-19 (dated by TCRdb to 2019 to 2021). About the study as a whole: Collaborator samples came from the United States, Italy and Spain and covered acute and convalescent phases of COVID-19. The samples were drawn from two sources: the first 160 participants of the ongoing ImmuneRACE study, and 1,200 or so subjects contributed by 6 global collaborators. A de-identified subject ID, COVID-19 status, age in years and sex were almost always included in the sample metadata. The repertoires were made available in a free public database intended to serve as a resource for research on the immune response to SARS-CoV-2. Where available, HLA class I and class II types were obtained from metadata supplied by the sample provider rather than from assay-based typing. Deeply sampled blood TCRbeta repertoires from subjects exposed to, actively infected with, or recovered from COVID-19 were included in the dataset. The material from the prospective study consisted of cDNA or gDNA derived from T cells, B-cell-depleted T cells, or PBMCs.

The immunoSEQ Assay, a bias-controlled multiplex PCR, was used to amplify TCRbeta CDR3 regions from genomic DNA. Concerning the study's data processing: Nucleated cell counts per sample were estimated from amplification of reference gene primers within the assay. To quantify the absolute abundance of each unique TCRbeta CDR3 rearrangement, sequence reads were collapsed and filtered. For each sample, productive Simpson clonality was calculated by taking the square root of Simpson's diversity index across productive rearrangements. The clones in this table, taken by TCRdb from immuneACCESS, are in-frame only. Not every clone is retained; where verified, under half of the shortfall comes from an unresolved V gene, and the cause of the rest is unknown. D and trimming come from the DNA, and the V and J calls and clone size come from that table. The sample includes approximately 500,000 clones, with roughly nine tenths observed a single time. The top ten clonotypes cover 7.8% of the sample.

One collaborating source in Seattle enrolled patients while the patients were actively infected and followed the patients over time throughout the course of disease. The collaborating institutions used their own protocols to collect whole blood in K2EDTA tubes. For TCRbeta analysis, collaborators shipped samples in one of three forms: frozen whole blood, isolated PBMCs, or DNA extracted from either of those sample types. Concerning this clone: The clone's antigen remains unknown. Base-call qualities are not available, and no considerably larger clone is one nucleotide away.

Inclusive of the bounding cysteine and phenylalanine, the CDR3 is 16 residues long. Only the CDR3 DNA stays, 48 bases, in frame from base 1. CDR1 and CDR2 are drawn from the germline V gene (reference sequence): LNHDA, SQIVND. Between the V and J ends, shortened by 6 bases and 8 bases respectively, the junction contains 20 bases. Broader findings and caveats from the paper: The amount of clinical and demographic metadata varied by source and participant and was provided uncurated.

This clonotype originated in a woman between 45 and 65 years old with COVID-19, enrolled during active disease. The rearranged chain carries TRBV19 and TRBJ1-6, and TRBD1 may be the D gene, going by 6 matching bases. Sequencing used peripheral blood. The nucleotide sequence reads as follows: TGTGCCAGTAGCGAGCAGGGGTCAATCAACGATTCACCCCTCCACTTT. Its coded protein is CASSEQGSINDSPLHF. The reference TRBV19 and TRBJ1-6 proteins fill in what lies around the CDR3, so the full variable domain reads DGGITQSPKYLFRKEGQNVTLSCEQNLNHDAMYWYRQDPGQGLRLIYYSQIVNDFQKGDIAEGYSVSREKKESFPLTVTSAQKNPTAFYLCASSEQGSINDSPLHFGNGTRLTVT.